This T cell receptor (beta chain) was found in a study of blood T cell repertoires in COVID-19. On the study more broadly: Italy, Spain and the United States were the sources of the convalescent and acute COVID-19 samples. The analysed material was cDNA or gDNA that came from T cells, B-cell-depleted T cells, or PBMCs.

This clone has just one count. V lost 0 bases to trimming and J lost 3 bases; unmatched junction nucleotides: 9. The germline gives CDR1 SGDLS, CDR2 YYNGEE. This CDR3 contains 17 residues. Using immunoSEQ multiplex PCR, the repertoire was profiled, and TCRdb retains in-frame clones only, with some absent. In the table there are some 170,000 clones, about 81% of which are singletons. The chain couples TRBV9 to TRBJ2-1; 7 bases align to TRBD2. Sequencing input: peripheral blood. The sequence was obtained from a woman between 70 and 85 years old with acute or convalescent COVID-19. In DNA, the CDR3 is TGTGCCAGCAGCGTAGGGGAGGGGAGATACTTCTACAATGAGCAGTTCTTC. It codes for CASSVGEGRYFYNEQFF.